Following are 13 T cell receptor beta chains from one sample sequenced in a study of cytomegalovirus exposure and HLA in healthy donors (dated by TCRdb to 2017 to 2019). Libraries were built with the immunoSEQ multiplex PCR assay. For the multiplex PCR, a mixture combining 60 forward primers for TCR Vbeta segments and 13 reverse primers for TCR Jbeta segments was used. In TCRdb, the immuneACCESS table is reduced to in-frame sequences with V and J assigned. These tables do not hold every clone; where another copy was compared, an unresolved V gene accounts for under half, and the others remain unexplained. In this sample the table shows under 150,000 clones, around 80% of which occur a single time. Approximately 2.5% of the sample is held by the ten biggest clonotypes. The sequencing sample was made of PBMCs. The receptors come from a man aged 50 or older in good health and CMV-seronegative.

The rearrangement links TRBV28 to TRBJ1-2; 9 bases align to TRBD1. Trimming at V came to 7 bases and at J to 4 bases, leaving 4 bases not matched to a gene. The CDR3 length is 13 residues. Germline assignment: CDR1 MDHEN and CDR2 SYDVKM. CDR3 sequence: CASTGQGTYGYTF. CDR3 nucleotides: TGTGCCAGCACTGGACAGGGGACCTATGGCTACACCTTC.

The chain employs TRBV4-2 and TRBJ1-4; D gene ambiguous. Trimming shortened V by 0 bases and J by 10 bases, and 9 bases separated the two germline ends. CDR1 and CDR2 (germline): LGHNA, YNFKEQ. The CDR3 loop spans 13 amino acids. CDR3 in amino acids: CASSQEGSGKLFF. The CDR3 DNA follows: TGTGCCAGCAGCCAAGAAGGTTCGGGAAAACTGTTTTTT.

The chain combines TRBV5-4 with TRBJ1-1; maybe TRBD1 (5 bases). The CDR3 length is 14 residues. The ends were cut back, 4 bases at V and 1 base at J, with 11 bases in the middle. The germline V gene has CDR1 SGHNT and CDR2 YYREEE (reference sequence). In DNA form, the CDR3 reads TGTGCCAGCAGCCCGAACGGGGGGAACACTGAAGCTTTCTTT. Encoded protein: CASSPNGGNTEAFF.

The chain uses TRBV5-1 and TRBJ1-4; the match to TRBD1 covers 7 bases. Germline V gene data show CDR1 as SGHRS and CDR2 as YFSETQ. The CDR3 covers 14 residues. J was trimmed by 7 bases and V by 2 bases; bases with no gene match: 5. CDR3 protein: CASSLDRDVEKLFF. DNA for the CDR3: TGCGCCAGCAGCTTAGACAGGGATGTTGAAAAACTGTTTTTT.

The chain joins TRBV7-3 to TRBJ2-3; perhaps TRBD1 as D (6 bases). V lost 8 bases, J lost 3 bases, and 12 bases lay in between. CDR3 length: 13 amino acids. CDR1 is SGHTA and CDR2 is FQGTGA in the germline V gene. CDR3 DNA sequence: TGTGCCAGCCGGCAGGGGCAGACAGATACGCAGTATTTT. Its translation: CASRQGQTDTQYF.

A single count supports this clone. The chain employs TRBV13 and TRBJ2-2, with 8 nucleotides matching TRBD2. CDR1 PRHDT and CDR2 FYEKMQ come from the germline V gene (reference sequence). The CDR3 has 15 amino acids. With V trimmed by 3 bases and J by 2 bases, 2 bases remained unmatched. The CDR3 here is CASSFSGVNTGELFF. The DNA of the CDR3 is TGTGCCAGCAGCTTTAGCGGGGTCAACACCGGGGAGCTGTTTTTT.

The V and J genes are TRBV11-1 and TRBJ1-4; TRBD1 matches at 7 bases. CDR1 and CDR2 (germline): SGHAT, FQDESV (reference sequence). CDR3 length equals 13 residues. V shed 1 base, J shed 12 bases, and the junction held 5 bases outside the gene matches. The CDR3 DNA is TGTGCCAGCAGCTTAGAGAGACAGGGTGAACTGTTTTTT. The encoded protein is CASSLERQGELFF.

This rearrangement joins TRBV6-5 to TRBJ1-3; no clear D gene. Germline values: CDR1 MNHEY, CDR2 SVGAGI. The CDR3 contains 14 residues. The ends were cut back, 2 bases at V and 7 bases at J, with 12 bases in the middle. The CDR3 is CASSYKPIGNTIYF. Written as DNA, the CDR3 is TGTGCCAGCAGTTACAAACCAATCGGTAACACCATATATTTT.

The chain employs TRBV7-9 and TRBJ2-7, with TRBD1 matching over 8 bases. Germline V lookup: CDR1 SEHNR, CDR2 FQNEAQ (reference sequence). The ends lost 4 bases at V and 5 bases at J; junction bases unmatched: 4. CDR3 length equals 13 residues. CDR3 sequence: CASSSQGAHEQYF. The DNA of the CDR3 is TGTGCCAGCAGCTCCCAGGGGGCCCACGAGCAGTACTTC. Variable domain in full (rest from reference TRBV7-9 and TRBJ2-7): DTGVSQNPRHKITKRGQNVTFRCDPISEHNRLYWYRQTLGQGPEFLTYFQNEAQLEKSRLLSDRFSAERPKGSFSTLEIQRTEQGDSAMYLCASSSQGAHEQYFGPGTRLTVT.

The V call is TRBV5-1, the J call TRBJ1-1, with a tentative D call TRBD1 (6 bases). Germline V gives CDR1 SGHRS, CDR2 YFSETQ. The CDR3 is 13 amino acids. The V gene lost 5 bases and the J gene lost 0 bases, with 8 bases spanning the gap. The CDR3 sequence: CASSGQMNTEAFF. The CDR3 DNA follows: TGCGCCAGCAGTGGACAGATGAACACTGAAGCTTTCTTT.

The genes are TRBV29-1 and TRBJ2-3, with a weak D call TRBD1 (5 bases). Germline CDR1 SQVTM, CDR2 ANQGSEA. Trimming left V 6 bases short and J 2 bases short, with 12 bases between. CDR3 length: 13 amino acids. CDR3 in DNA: TGCAGCGTCCTCAGGGATAACACAGATACGCAGTATTTT. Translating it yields CSVLRDNTDTQYF.

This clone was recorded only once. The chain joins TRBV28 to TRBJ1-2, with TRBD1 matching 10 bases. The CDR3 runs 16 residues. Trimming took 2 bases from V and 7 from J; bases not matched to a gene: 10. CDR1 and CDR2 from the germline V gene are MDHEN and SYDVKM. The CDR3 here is CASSLIGQGVPGGYTF. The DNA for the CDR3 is TGTGCCAGCAGTTTAATAGGACAGGGGGTCCCCGGTGGCTACACCTTC.

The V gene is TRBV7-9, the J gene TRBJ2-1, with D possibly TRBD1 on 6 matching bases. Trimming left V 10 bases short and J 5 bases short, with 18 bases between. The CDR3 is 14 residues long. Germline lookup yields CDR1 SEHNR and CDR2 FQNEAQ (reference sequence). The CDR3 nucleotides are TGTGCCACCCTAACCGGGACATGGAACAATGAGCAGTTCTTC. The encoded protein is CATLTGTWNNEQFF.